This TCR beta chain comes out of a study of siplizumab effects on memory and regulatory T cells. Study findings and constraints: Mappable alloreactive CD4+ clones came from Treg cells more than 60% of the time on average with siplizumab, against roughly 27% in controls.

Note on this clone: The antigen is unknown.

The germline gives CDR1 LNHDA, CDR2 SQIVND (reference sequence). The CDR3 covers 13 residues. V lost 3 bases, J lost 7 bases, and 10 bases lay in between. The study assayed about 10^5 TCR templates per sample. This table comes from immunoSEQ multiplex PCR, and its TCRdb copy is limited to in-frame clones, with some not included. The table records about 100,000 clones, 75% to 95% of them present only once. Sequenced: CD4+ T cells sorted from blood. The receptor was isolated from a human donor in good health. The genes are TRBV19 and TRBJ1-5; D unclear. The CDR3 bases are TGTGCCAGTAGTATCAGAGGTGGCCAGCCCCAGCATTTT. Its protein is CASSIRGGQPQHF.